This T cell receptor (beta chain) was documented in a study of preoperative IRX-2 immunotherapy in early breast cancer (dated by TCRdb to the late 2010s). From the cysteine through the phenylalanine, the CDR3 covers 13 amino acids. The read is trimmed to its CDR3 DNA, 39 bases read in frame from base 1. V loses 5 bases of germline sequence and J loses 3 bases, and the interval between the two ends is 10 bases. Via the germline V gene, CDR1 is MNHNS and CDR2 SASEGT. Comments on this clone: Its antigen remains unidentified. Qualities for individual bases were not recorded, and no much larger clone is one base off.

The treatment or condition label, read with the paper, signifies: preoperative locoregional IRX-2 cytokine immunotherapy. The samples were obtained from a phase Ib study that tested preoperative, locoregional IRX-2 cytokine immunotherapy designed to prime immune responses. Donors were patients with early-stage breast cancer who received IRX-2 before surgery. Receptors were amplified or captured by the immunoSEQ multiplex PCR assay. Entries here come from immuneACCESS through TCRdb and include only in-frame sequences with V and J called. Some clones fail to appear in such tables; in the studies checked, an unresolved V gene covers under half of the shortfall, and the cause of the remainder is unknown. The sample table holds 55,000 to 70,000 clones, of which roughly 95% were seen once. The top ten constitute 1.5% to 2% of the sample.

The biological material was taken from a patient treated with IRX-2 immunotherapy. The sequence was collected from a human donor with breast cancer. The V and J genes are TRBV6-1 and TRBJ1-2; tentative D gene TRBD1, with 5 bases matching. CDR3 sequence: CASSIGRDYGYTF. The sequenced DNA: TGTGCCAGCAGTATCGGCAGGGACTATGGCTACACCTTC.